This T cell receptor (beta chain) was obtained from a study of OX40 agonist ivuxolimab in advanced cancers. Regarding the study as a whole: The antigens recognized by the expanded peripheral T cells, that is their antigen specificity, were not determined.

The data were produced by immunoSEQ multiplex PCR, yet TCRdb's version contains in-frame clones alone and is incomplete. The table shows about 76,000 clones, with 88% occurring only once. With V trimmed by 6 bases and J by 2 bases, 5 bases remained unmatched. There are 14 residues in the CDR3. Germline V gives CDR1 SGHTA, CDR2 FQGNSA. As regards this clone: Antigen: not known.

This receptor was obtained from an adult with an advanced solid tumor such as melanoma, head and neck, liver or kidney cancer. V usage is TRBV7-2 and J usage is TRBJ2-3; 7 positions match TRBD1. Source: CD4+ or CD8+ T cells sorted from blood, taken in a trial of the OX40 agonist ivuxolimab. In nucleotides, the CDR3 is TGTGCCAGCAGTCGGGGACAGAACACAGATACGCAGTATTTT. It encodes CASSRGQNTDTQYF.